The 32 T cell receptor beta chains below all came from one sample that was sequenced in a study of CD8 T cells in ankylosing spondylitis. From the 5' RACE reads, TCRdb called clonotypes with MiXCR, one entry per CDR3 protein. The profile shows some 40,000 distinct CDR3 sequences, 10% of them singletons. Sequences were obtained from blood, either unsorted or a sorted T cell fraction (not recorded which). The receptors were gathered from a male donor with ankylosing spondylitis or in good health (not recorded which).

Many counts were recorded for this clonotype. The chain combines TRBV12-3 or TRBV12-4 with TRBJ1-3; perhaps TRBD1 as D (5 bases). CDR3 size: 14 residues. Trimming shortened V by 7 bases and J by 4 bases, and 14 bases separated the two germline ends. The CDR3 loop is CASISNGAGNTIYF. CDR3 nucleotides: TGTGCCAGCATTAGCAACGGGGCCGGAAACACCATATATTTT.

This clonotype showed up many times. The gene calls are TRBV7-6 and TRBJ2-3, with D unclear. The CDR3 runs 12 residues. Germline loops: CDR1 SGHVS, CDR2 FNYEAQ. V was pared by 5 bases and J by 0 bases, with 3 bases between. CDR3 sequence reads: CASSISTDTQYF. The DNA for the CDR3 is TGTGCCAGCAGCATCAGCACAGATACGCAGTATTTT.

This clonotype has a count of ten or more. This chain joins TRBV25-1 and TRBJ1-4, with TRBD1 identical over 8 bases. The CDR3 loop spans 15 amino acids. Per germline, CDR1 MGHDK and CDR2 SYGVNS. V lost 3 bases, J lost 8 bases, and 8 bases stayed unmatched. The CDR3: CASSDSGQGLEKLFF. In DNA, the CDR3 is TGTGCCAGCAGTGATAGTGGACAGGGATTGGAAAAACTGTTTTTT.

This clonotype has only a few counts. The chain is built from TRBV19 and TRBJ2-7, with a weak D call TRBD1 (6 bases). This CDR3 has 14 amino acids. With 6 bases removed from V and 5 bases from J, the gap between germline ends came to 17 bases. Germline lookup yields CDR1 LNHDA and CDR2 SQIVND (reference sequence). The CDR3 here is CASRNPGETHEQYF. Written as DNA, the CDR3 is TGTGCCAGTAGAAATCCAGGGGAGACTCACGAGCAGTACTTC.

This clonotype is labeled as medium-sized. This chain's CDR3 is CSVEATGTNTGELFF. The CDR3 nucleotides read TGCAGCGTTGAAGCAACCGGGACGAACACCGGGGAGCTGTTTTTT. This rearrangement joins TRBV29-1 to TRBJ2-2; the D gene is possibly TRBD2 (5 bases). The germline V gene has CDR1 SQVTM and CDR2 ANQGSEA. The CDR3 contains 15 residues. The V and J ends lost 1 base and 0 bases respectively, with 9 bases between them.

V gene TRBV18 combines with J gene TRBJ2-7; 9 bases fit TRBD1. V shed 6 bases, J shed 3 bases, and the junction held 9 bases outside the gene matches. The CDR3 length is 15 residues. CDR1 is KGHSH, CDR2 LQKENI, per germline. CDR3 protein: CASSQRDRADYEQYF. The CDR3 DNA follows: TGTGCCAGCTCCCAACGGGACAGGGCGGACTACGAGCAGTACTTC.

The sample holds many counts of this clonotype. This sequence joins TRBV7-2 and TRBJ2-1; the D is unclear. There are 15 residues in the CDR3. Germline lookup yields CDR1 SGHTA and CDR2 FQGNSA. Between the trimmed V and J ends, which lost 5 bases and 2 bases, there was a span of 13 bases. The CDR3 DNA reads TGTGCCAGCAGCCGACGGGCCCAAACCTACAATGAGCAGTTCTTC. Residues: CASSRRAQTYNEQFF. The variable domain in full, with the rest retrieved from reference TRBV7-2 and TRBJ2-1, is GAGVSQSPSNKVTEKGKDVELRCDPISGHTALYWYRQSLGQGLEFLIYFQGNSAPDKSGLPSDRFSAERTGGSVSTLTIQRTQQEDSAVYLCASSRRAQTYNEQFFGPGTRLTVL.

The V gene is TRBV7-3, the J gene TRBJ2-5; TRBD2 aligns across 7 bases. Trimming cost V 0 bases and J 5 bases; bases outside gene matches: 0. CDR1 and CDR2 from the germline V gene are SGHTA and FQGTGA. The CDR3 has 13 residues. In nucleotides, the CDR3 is TGTGCCAGCAGCTTAACGCGGGGGGAGACCCAGTACTTC. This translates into CASSLTRGETQYF. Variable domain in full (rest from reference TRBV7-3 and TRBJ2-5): GAGVSQTPSNKVTEKGKYVELRCDPISGHTALYWYRQSLGQGPEFLIYFQGTGAADDSGLPNDRFFAVRPEGSVSTLKIQRTERGDSAVYLCASSLTRGETQYFGPGTRLLVL.

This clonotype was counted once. The CDR3 is CASSVKRRQIEKLFF. The DNA for the CDR3 is TGTGCCAGTAGTGTCAAGAGGCGGCAAATTGAAAAACTGTTTTTT. J is TRBJ1-4 and V is TRBV19; D not certain. CDR1 and CDR2 (germline): LNHDA, SQIVND (reference sequence). Trimming left V 5 bases short and J 7 bases short, with 17 bases between. The CDR3 runs 15 residues.

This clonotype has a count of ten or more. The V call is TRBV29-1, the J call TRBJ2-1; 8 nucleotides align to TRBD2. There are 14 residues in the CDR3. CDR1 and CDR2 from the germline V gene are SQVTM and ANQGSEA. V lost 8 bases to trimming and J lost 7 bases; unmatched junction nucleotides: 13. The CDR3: CSTGPSGSYNEQFF. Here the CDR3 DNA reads TGCAGCACGGGGCCTAGCGGGTCATATAATGAGCAGTTCTTC.

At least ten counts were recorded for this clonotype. The CDR3: CASSSALSPFF. The CDR3, as DNA: TGTGCCAGCAGTTCGGCCCTTTCCCCGTTCTTC. The chain couples TRBV6-2 or TRBV6-3 to TRBJ2-1; unclear D gene. Trimming cost V 4 bases and J 15 bases, with 13 bases left between them. Germline V gene lookup returns CDR1 MNHEY and CDR2 SVGEGT. The CDR3 length is 11 residues.

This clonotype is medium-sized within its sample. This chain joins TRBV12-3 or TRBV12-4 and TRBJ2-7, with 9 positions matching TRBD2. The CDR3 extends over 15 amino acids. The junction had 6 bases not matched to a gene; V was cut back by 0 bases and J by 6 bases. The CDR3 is CASSLAGGRAREQYF. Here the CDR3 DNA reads TGTGCCAGCAGTTTAGCAGGCGGGAGGGCTCGCGAGCAGTACTTC.

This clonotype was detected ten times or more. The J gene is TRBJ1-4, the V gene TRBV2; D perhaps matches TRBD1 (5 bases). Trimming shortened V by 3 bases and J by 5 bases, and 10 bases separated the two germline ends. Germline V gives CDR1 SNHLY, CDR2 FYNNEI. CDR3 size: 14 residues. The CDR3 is CASSDDRTNEKLFF. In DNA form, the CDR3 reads TGTGCCAGCAGTGATGACAGAACGAATGAAAAACTGTTTTTT.

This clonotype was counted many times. This CDR3 is CASSQEPLGSGSNEQFF. CDR3 sequence (DNA): TGTGCCAGCAGCCAAGAACCACTGGGAAGCGGGTCAAATGAGCAGTTCTTC. This sequence joins TRBV4-2 and TRBJ2-1; D possibly corresponds to TRBD2 (6 bases). This CDR3 is 17 amino acids long. V lost 0 bases and J 7 bases, leaving 19 bases between the germline ends. The V gene's germline CDR1 is LGHNA and CDR2 YNFKEQ.

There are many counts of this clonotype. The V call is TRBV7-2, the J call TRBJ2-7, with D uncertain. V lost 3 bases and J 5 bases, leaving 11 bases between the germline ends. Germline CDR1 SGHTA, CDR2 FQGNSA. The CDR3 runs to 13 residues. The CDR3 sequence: CASSLVGGNEQYF. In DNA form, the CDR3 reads TGTGCCAGCAGCTTGGTGGGTGGGAACGAGCAGTACTTC.

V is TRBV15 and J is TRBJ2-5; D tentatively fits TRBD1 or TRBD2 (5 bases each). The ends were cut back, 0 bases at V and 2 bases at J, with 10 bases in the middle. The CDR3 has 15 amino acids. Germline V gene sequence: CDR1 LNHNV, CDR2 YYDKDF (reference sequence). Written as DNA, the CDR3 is TGTGCCACCAGCAGAGAGGGGGAAGAACAAGAGACCCAGTACTTC. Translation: CATSREGEEQETQYF.

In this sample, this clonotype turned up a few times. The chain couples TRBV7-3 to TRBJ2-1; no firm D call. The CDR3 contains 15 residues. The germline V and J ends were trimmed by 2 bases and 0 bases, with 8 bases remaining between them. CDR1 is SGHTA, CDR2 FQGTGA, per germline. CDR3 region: CASSLYGSSYNEQFF. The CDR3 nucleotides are TGTGCCAGCAGCTTATACGGTAGCTCCTACAATGAGCAGTTCTTC.

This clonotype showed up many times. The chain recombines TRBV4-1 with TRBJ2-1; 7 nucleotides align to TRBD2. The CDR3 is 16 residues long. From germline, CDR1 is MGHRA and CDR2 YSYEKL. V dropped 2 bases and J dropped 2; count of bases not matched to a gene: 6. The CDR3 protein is CASSQHTSATYNEQFF. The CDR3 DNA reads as TGCGCCAGCAGCCAACACACTAGCGCAACCTACAATGAGCAGTTCTTC.

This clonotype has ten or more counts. The CDR3 here is CASSRTSTDTQYF. DNA of the CDR3: TGTGCCAGCAGTCGGACGTCCACAGATACGCAGTATTTT. This chain joins TRBV12-3 or TRBV12-4 and TRBJ2-3; no definite D call. CDR3 length equals 13 residues. The V end was cut by 5 bases, the J end by 2 bases, with 8 bases between.

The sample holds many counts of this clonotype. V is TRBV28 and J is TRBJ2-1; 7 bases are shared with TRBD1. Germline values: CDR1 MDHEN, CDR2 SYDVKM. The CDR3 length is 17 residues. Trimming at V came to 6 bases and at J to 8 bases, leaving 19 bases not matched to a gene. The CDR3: CASRPTLRDSLFDEQFF. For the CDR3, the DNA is TGTGCCAGCAGACCGACCCTCCGGGACAGTCTGTTCGATGAGCAGTTCTTC.

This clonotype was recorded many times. The CDR3 sequence is CSALGTPRSNTGELFF. The CDR3, as DNA: TGCAGCGCCTTAGGCACCCCCAGGAGTAACACCGGGGAGCTGTTTTTT. The V gene is TRBV29-1, the J gene TRBJ2-2; D ambiguous. The germline V gene has CDR1 SQVTM and CDR2 ANQGSEA. The CDR3 is 16 residues long. Trimming removed 7 bases from V and 2 bases from J, with 20 bases in between.

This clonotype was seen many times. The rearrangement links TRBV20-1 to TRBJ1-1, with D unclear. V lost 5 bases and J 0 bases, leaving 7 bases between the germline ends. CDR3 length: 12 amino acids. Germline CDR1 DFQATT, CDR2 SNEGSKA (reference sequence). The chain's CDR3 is CSAPSLNTEAFF. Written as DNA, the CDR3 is TGCAGTGCTCCTAGTTTGAACACTGAAGCTTTCTTT.

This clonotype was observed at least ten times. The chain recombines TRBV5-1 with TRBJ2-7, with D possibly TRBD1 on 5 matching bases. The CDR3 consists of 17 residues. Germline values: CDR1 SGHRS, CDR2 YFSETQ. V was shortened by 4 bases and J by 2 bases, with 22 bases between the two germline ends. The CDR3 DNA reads TGCGCCAGCAGCGGCTATCGTCAGGGCAGGATTACCTACGAGCAGTACTTC. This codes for CASSGYRQGRITYEQYF.

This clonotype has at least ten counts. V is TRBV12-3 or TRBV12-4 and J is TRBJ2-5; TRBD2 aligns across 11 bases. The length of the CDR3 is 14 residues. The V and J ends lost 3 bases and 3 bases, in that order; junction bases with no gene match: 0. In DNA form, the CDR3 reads TGTGCCAGCAGTTTTAGCGGGAGGGAAGAGACCCAGTACTTC. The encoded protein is CASSFSGREETQYF.

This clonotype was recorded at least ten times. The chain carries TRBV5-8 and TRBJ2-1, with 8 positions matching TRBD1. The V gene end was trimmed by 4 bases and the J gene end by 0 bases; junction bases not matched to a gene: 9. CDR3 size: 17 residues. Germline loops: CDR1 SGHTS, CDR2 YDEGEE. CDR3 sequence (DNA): TGTGCCAGCAGCCCAAGGACAGGGTGGAGCTCCTACAATGAGCAGTTCTTC. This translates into CASSPRTGWSSYNEQFF.

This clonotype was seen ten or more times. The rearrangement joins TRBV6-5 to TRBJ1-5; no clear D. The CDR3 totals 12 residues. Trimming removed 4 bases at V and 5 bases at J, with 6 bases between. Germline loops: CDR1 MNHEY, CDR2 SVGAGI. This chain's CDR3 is CASSSKDQPQHF. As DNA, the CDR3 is TGTGCCAGCAGTTCCAAAGATCAGCCCCAGCATTTT.

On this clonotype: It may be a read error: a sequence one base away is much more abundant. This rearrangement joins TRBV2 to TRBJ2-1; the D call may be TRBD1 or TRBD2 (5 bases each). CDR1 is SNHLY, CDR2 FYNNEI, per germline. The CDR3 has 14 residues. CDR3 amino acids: CTSATGGSYNEQFF. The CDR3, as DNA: TGTACCAGCGCTACAGGAGGCTCCTACAATGAGCAGTTCTTC. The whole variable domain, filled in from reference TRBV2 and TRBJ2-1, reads EPEVTQTPSHQVTQMGQEVILRCVPISNHLYFYWYRQILGQKVEFLVSFYNNEISEKSEIFDDQFSVERPDGSNFTLKIRSTKLEDSAMYFCTSATGGSYNEQFFGPGTRLTVL.

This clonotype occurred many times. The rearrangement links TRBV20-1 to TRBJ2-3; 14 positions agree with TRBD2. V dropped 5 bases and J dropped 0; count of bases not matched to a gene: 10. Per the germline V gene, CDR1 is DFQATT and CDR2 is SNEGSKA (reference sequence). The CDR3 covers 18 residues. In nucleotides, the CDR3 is TGCAGTGCTGGGGCCGGACTAGCGGGAGGTCATAGCACAGATACGCAGTATTTT. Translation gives CSAGAGLAGGHSTDTQYF.

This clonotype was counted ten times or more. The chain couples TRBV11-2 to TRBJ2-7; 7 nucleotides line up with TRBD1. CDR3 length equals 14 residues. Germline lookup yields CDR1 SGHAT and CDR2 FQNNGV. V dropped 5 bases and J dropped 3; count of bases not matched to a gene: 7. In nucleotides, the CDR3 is TGTGCCAGCAGCCGGGACAGAGAGATCTACGAGCAGTACTTC. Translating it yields CASSRDREIYEQYF.

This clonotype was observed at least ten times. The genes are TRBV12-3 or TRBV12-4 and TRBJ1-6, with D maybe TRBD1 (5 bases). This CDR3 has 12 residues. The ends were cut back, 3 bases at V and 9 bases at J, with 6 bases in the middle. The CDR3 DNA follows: TGTGCCAGCAGTTTGCAGGGTTCACCCCTCCACTTT. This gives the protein CASSLQGSPLHF.

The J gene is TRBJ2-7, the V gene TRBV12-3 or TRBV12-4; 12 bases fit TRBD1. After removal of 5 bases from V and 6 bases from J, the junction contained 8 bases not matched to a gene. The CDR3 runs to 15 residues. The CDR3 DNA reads TGTGCCAGCAGTATTACGGGACAGGGGGCTGGCGAGCAGTACTTC. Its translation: CASSITGQGAGEQYF.

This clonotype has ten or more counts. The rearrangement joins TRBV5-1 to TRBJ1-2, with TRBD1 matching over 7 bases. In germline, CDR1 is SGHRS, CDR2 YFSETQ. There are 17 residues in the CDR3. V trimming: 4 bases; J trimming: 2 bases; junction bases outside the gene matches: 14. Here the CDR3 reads CASSPALGTATNYGYTF. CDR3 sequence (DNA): TGCGCCAGCAGCCCGGCCCTCGGGACAGCCACGAACTATGGCTACACCTTC.